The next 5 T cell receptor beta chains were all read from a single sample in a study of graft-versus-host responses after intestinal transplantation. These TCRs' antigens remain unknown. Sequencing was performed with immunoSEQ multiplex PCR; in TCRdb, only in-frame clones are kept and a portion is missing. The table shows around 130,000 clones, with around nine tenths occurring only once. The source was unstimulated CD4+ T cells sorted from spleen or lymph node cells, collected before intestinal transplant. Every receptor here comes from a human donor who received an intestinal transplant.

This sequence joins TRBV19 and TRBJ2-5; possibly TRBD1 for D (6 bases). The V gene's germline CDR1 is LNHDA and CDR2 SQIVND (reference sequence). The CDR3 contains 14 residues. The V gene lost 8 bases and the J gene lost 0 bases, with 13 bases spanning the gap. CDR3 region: CASALQGYQETQYF. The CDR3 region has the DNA TGTGCCAGTGCCCTACAGGGCTACCAAGAGACCCAGTACTTC.

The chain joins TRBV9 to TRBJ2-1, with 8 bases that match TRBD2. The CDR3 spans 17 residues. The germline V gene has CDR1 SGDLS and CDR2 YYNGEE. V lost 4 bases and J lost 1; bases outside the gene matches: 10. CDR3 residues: CASSPSGGGQSYNEQFF. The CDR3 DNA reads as TGTGCCAGCAGCCCCAGTGGCGGGGGGCAATCCTACAATGAGCAGTTCTTC.

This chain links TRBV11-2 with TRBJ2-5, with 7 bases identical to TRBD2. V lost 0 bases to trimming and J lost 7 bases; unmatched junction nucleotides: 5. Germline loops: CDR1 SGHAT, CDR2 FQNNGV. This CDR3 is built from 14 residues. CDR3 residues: CASSLEGREGTQYF. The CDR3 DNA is TGTGCCAGCAGCTTAGAAGGCAGGGAGGGGACCCAGTACTTC.

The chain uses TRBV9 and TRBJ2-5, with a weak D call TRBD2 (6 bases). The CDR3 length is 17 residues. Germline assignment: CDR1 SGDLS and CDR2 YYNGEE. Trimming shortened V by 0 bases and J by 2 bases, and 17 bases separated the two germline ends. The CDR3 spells CASSVGVGGSGQETQYF. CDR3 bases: TGTGCCAGCAGCGTAGGGGTCGGAGGGTCGGGGCAAGAGACCCAGTACTTC.

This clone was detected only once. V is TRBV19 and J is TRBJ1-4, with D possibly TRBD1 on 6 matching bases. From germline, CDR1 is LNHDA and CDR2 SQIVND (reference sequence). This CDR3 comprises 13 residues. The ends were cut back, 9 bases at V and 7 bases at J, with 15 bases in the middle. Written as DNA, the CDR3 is TGTGCCAGCAACGACAGGAGAGGTGAAAAACTGTTTTTT. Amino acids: CASNDRRGEKLFF.